The source of this T cell receptor (beta chain) is a study of T cell repertoires in cytomegalovirus infection. Study information: CMV epitopes that were recently identified and HLA-C-restricted were used alongside well-studied HLA-B-restricted ones. Carrying CMV and the relevant HLA type showed in public TCR beta signatures.

This clonotype has a handful of counts. The target antigen is unknown. This CDR3 contains 15 residues. After removal of 0 bases from V and 2 bases from J, the junction contained 0 bases not matched to a gene. The germline CDR1 and CDR2 sequences are MNHEY and SVGEGT. Study observations and caveats: Across the ex vivo response, the dominant clonotypes were HLA-C-restricted CMV-specific TCR beta clonotypes. Identification of carriers of CMV plus the relevant HLA was performed using cumulative public TCR beta family frequency.

TCRdb used MiXCR to reprocess the reads, holding one entry per CDR3 protein. The top ten hold 11% to 15% of the sample, which has approximately 990,000 distinct CDR3 sequences, around 32% seen once. The sequence was obtained from a human donor in good health (CMV status not recorded). Some clones in this sample may be carry-over from other donors' samples. The chain has TRBV6-2 or TRBV6-3 and TRBJ2-1; 8 bases are a match to TRBD1. Specimen: cultured CD8+ T cells from PBMCs, collected from culture after CMV antigen stimulation. CDR3 sequence reads: CASSYSQGAYNEQFF. The CDR3 coding sequence is TGTGCCAGCAGTTACTCACAGGGGGCCTACAATGAGCAGTTCTTC.